The next 4 T cell receptor beta chains were all read from a single sample in a study of prognosis after radiotherapy for stage I lung cancer. TCR beta CDR3 was amplified from genomic DNA by two-round multiplex PCR. The first round of PCR was done with primers that matched each TRBV and TRBJ gene. TCRdb independently ran MiXCR on the multiplex PCR reads; one entry per CDR3 protein. The repertoire consists of approximately 20,000 distinct CDR3 sequences, with roughly 26% occurring once and the leading ten covering less than 25%. This specimen consisted of PBMCs, obtained before or after stereotactic body radiation therapy (not recorded which). The receptors here all came from a donor aged 50 or older with non-small cell lung cancer.

Many counts were recorded for this clonotype. J is TRBJ2-1 and V is TRBV3-1; 15 bases align to TRBD2. Trimming took 4 bases from V and 7 from J; bases not matched to a gene: 2. CDR1 and CDR2 from the germline V gene are LGHDT and YNNKEL (reference sequence). The CDR3 loop spans 15 amino acids. CDR3 nucleotide sequence: TGTGCCAGCAGCCTAGGGACTAGCGGGAGGAATGAGCAGTTCTTC. Amino acid sequence: CASSLGTSGRNEQFF.

Concerning this clonotype: A much larger clone sits a single nucleotide away, making a read error possible. The rearrangement uses TRBV24-1 and TRBJ2-2, with 7 bases aligning to TRBD1. CDR1 and CDR2 from the germline V gene are KGHDR and SFDVKD. V gave up 1 base and J gave up 12 bases; unmatched junction bases: 10. This CDR3 has 15 residues. This CDR3 is CATSDFPNRGVKLFF. Written as DNA, the CDR3 is TGTGCCACCAGTGATTTCCCCAACAGGGGCGTGAAGCTGTTTTTT.

This clonotype occurred many times. The chain is built from TRBV6-1 and TRBJ2-2; 12 bases agree with TRBD2. Germline V CDR1 and CDR2: MNHNS, SASEGT. This CDR3 has 15 residues. V lost 6 bases to trimming and J lost 6 bases; unmatched junction nucleotides: 5. The CDR3: CASSLGLAGSGELFF. CDR3 in DNA: TGTGCCAGCAGCCTAGGACTAGCGGGGTCCGGGGAGCTGTTTTTT.

This clonotype was counted many times. The chain recombines TRBV4-3 with TRBJ1-5; no clear D gene. The V gene lost 1 base and the J gene lost 2 bases, with 12 bases spanning the gap. This CDR3 is built from 16 residues. Per germline, CDR1 LGHNA and CDR2 YSLEER. The CDR3 reads CASSQGHLTRNQPQHF. The CDR3 DNA is TGCGCCAGCAGCCAAGGACACCTCACGCGCAATCAGCCCCAGCATTTT.